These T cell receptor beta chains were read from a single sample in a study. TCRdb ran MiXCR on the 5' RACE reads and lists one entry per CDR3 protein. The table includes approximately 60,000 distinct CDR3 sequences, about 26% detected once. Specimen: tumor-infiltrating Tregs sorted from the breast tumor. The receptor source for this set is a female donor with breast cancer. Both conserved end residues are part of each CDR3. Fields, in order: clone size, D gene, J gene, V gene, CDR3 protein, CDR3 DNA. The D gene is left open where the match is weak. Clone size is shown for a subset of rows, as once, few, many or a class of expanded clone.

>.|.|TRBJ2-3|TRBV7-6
CASSLGLGRNTDTQYF
TGTGCCAGCAGCTTAGGCCTGGGACGGAACACAGATACGCAGTATTTT
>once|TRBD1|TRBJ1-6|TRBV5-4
CASSLAPGQGVDSPLHF
TGTGCCAGCAGCTTGGCCCCGGGACAGGGGGTTGATTCACCCCTCCACTTT
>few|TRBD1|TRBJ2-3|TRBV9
CASSWGGQGSDTQYF
TGTGCCAGCAGCTGGGGGGGACAGGGTTCAGATACGCAGTATTTT
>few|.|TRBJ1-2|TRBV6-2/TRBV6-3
CASSYSNSGYGYTF
TGTGCCAGCAGTTACTCCAACAGTGGCTATGGCTACACCTTC
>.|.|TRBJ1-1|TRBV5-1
CASSFPGAEGEAFF
TGCGCCAGCAGCTTCCCGGGGGCGGAGGGTGAAGCTTTCTTT
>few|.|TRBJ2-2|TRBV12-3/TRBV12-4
CASKSLGELFF
TGTGCCAGTAAGTCCCTCGGGGAGCTGTTTTTT
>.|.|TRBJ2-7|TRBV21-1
CASSEATGTGPYEQYF
TGTGCCAGCAGCGAGGCAACCGGGACAGGCCCCTACGAGCAGTACTTC
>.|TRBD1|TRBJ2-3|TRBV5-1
CASCLTGGEDTQYF
TGCGCCAGCTGCCTGACAGGGGGGGAAGATACGCAGTATTTT
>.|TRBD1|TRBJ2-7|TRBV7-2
CASGIGPGQGAYEQYF
TGTGCCAGCGGCATAGGACCGGGACAGGGGGCTTACGAGCAGTACTTC
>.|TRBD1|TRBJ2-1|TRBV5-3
CARRHDRADNEQFF
TGTGCCAGAAGACACGACAGGGCGGACAATGAGCAGTTCTTC
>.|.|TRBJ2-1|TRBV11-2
CASSRSGPPYDEQFF
TGTGCCAGCAGTCGCTCGGGTCCGCCCTACGATGAGCAGTTCTTC
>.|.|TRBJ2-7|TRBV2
CATISGLDYEQYF
TGTGCCACGATCTCGGGGTTAGACTACGAGCAGTACTTC
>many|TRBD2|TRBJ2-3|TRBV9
CASSARGTSGGDSTDTQYF
TGTGCCAGCAGCGCCCGTGGGACTAGCGGGGGTGATAGCACAGATACGCAGTATTTT
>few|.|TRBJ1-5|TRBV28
CASSFVGEGQPQHF
TGTGCCAGCAGTTTTGTGGGGGAGGGCCAGCCCCAGCATTTT
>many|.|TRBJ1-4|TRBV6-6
CASSYDPGEKLFF
TGTGCCAGCAGTTACGATCCTGGGGAAAAACTGTTTTTT
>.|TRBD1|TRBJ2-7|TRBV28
CASSSGQGVAYEQYF
TGTGCCAGCAGTTCCGGGCAGGGGGTTGCCTACGAGCAGTACTTC
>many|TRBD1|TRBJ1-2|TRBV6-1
CASWGKAGQINYGYTF
TGTGCCAGCTGGGGCAAGGCGGGACAGATCAACTATGGCTACACCTTC
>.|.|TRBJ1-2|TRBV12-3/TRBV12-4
CASRTGRSGYTF
TGTGCCAGCAGAACCGGGCGCAGTGGCTACACCTTC
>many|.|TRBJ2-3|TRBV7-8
CASSANLGDTQYF
TGTGCCAGCAGCGCAAATCTAGGAGATACGCAGTATTTT
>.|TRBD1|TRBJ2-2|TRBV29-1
CSVYSTGYTGELFF
TGCAGCGTCTATTCGACAGGGTACACCGGGGAGCTGTTTTTT
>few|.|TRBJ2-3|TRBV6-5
CASSYGERVGTDTQYF
TGTGCCAGCAGTTACGGGGAGAGGGTGGGCACAGATACGCAGTATTTT
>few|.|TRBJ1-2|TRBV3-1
CASSADLLPSGYTF
TGTGCCAGCAGCGCGGATCTCCTCCCTTCTGGCTACACCTTC
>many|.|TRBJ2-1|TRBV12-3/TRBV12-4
CASSLRTDNEQFF
TGTGCCAGCAGTTTAAGGACAGACAATGAGCAGTTCTTC
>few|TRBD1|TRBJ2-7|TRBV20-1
CSASPNRGHEQYF
TGCAGTGCTAGCCCGAACAGGGGGCATGAGCAGTACTTC